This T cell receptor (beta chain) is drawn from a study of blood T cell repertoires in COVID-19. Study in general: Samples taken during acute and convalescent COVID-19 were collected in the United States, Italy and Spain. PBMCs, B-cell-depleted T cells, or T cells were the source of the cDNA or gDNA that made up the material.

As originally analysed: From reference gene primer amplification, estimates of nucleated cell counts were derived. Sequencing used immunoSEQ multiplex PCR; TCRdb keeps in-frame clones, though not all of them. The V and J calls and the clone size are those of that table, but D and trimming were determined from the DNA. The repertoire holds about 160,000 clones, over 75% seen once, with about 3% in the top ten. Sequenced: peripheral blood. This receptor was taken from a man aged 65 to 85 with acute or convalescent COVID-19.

The CDR3: CASSDTGGEQPQHF. Here the CDR3 DNA reads TGTGCCAGCAGTGATACTGGCGGAGAGCAGCCCCAGCATTTT. The genes are TRBV28 and TRBJ1-5, with D hard to call. Trimming stripped 5 bases from V and 7 bases from J, with 15 bases between. This CDR3 region has 14 residues. The germline CDR1 and CDR2 sequences are MDHEN and SYDVKM.